The clone carrying this T cell receptor beta chain came up once. The data were obtained in a study of shared clonotypes between healthy human individuals. About the study: CD4 naive and CD4 memory each took three plates per donor, while CD8 naive took two and CD8 memory one.

Germline CDR1 and CDR2: SGHTA and FQGNSA. The CDR3 runs to 16 residues. V was pared by 5 bases and J by 4 bases, with 12 bases of the junction left unmatched. Naive CD8 populations comprised CD45RO-negative cells positively selected for CCR7, excluding terminally differentiated effector memory CD45RA+ cells. Genomic DNA from each subset was divided evenly over several immunoSEQ plates. Sorted-subset replicate PCR reactions contained 200 ng DNA, corresponding to around 30,000 T cell genomes. The protocol was immunoSEQ multiplex PCR, while the TCRdb copy is restricted to in-frame clones and leaves out a portion. The sample has roughly 1,800,000 clones, about 95% seen once; the top ten hold around 1.2%.

The V gene is TRBV7-2, the J gene TRBJ2-7; TRBD1 matches 9 bases. The sequenced sample consisted of naive CD8+ T cells sorted from blood. This clonotype originated in a man aged 18 to 30 in good health. CDR3 protein: CASSLGPPGTGYEQYF. The CDR3 coding sequence is TGTGCCAGCAGCCTGGGGCCCCCCGGGACAGGGTACGAGCAGTACTTC.